The present T cell receptor (beta chain) was sequenced within a study of technical replicates of blood from a handful of donors. Libraries were prepared by immunoSEQ multiplex PCR; TCRdb keeps only in-frame clonotypes and omits some of them. The sample has some 69,000 clones; over 70% are singletons. Germline lookup yields CDR1 SGHVS and CDR2 FNYEAQ. This CDR3 has 15 residues. J lost 8 bases, V lost 2 bases, and 6 bases had no gene match. The specimen was PBMCs. This sequence was found in a human donor in good health. Some clones in this sample may be carry-over from other donors' samples. This chain uses TRBV7-6 with TRBJ1-6; 7 nucleotides line up with TRBD1. CDR3: CASSLRGPADSPLHF. The CDR3 nucleotides are TGTGCCAGCAGCTTAAGGGGGCCTGCGGATTCACCCCTCCACTTT.